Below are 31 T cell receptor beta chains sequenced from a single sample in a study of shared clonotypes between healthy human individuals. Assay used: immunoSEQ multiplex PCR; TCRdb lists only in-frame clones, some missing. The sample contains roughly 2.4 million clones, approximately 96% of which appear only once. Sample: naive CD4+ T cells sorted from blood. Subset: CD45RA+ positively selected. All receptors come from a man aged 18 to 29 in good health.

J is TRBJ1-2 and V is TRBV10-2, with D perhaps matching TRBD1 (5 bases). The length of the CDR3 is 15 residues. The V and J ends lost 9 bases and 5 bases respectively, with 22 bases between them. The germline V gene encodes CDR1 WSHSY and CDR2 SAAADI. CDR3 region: CASRPGTGTPYGYTF. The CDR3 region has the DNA TGCGCCAGTAGACCGGGGACCGGGACGCCTTATGGCTACACCTTC.

Here the CDR3 reads CASSESSSQETQYF. The CDR3 DNA reads as TGTGCCAGCAGTGAAAGTTCGTCTCAAGAGACCCAGTACTTC. This chain uses TRBV6-1 with TRBJ2-5; D uncertain. Between the trimmed V and J ends, which lost 2 bases and 2 bases, there was a span of 9 bases. Germline CDR1 MNHNS, CDR2 SASEGT. This CDR3 is built from 14 residues.

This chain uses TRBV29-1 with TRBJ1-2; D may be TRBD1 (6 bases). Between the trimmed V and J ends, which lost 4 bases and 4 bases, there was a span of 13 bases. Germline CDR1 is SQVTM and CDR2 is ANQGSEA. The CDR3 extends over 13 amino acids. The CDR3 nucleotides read TGCAGCGTTGCGGCACAGGGAACCTATGGCTACACCTTC. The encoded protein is CSVAAQGTYGYTF.

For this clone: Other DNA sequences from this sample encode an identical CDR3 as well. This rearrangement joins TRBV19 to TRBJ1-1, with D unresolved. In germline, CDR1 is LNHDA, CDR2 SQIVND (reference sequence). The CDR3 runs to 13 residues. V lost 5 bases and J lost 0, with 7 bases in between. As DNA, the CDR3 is TGTGCCAGTAGTTCTAGGATGAACACTGAAGCTTTCTTT. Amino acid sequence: CASSSRMNTEAFF.

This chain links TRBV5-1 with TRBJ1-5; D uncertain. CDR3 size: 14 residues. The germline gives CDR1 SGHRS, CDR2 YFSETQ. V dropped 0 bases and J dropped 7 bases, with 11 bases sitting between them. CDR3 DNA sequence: TGCGCCAGCAGCTTGGATATAGCGGGCCAGCCCCAGCATTTT. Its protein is CASSLDIAGQPQHF.

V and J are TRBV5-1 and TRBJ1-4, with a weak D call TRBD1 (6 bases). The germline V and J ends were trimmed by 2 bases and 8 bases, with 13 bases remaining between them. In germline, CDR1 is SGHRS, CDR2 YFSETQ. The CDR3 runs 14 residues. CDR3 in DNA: TGCGCCAGCAGCTTACAGGGTGGGGAGGAAAAACTGTTTTTT. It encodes CASSLQGGEEKLFF. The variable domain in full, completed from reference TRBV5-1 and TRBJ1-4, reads KAGVTQTPRYLIKTRGQQVTLSCSPISGHRSVSWYQQTPGQGLQFLFEYFSETQRNKGNFPGRFSGRQFSNSRSEMNVSTLELGDSALYLCASSLQGGEEKLFFGSGTQLSVL.

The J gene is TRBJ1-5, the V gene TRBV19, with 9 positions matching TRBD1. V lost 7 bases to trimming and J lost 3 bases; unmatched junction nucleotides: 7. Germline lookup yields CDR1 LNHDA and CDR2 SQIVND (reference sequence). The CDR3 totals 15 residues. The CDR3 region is CASNGDRALNQPQHF. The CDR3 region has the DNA TGTGCCAGTAATGGGGACAGGGCCCTCAATCAGCCCCAGCATTTT.

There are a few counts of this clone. CDR3 DNA: TGTGCCAGCAGCCAAGATGGTGGCCGTGGCTACACCTTC. Translating it yields CASSQDGGRGYTF. The chain links TRBV4-2 to TRBJ1-2, with no clear D. Germline lookup yields CDR1 LGHNA and CDR2 YNFKEQ. Between the trimmed V and J ends, which lost 0 bases and 7 bases, there was a span of 9 bases. The CDR3 extends over 13 amino acids.

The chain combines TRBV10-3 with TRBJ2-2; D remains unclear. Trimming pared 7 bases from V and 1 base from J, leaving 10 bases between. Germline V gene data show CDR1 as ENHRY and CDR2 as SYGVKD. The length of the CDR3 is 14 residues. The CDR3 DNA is TGTGCCATCAACCCATTGGGGAACACCGGGGAGCTGTTTTTT. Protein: CAINPLGNTGELFF.

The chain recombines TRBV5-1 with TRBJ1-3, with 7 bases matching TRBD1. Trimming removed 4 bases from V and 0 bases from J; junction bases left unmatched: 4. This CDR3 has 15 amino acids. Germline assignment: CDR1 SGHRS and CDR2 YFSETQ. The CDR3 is CASSEQGSSGNTIYF. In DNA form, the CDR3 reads TGCGCCAGCAGCGAACAGGGGTCCTCTGGAAACACCATATATTTT.

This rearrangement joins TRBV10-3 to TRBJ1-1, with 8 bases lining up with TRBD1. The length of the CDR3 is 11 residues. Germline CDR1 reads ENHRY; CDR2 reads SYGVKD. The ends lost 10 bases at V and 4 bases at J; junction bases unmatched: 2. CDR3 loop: CASTGGTEAFF. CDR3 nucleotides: TGTGCCAGTACAGGGGGCACTGAAGCTTTCTTT.

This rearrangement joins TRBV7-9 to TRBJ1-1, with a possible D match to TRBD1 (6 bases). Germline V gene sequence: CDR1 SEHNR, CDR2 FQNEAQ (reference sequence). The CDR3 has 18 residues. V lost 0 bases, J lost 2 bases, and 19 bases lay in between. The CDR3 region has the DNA TGTGCCAGCAGCTTAGCGACTGGGGGGCGTTTGGGAAACACTGAAGCTTTCTTT. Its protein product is CASSLATGGRLGNTEAFF.

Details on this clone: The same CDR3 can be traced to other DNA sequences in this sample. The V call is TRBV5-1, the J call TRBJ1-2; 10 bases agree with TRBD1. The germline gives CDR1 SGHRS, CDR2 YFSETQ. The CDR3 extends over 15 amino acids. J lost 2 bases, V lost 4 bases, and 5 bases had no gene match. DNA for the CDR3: TGCGCCAGCAGCCCGGACAGGGGGAGGAACTATGGCTACACCTTC. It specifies CASSPDRGRNYGYTF. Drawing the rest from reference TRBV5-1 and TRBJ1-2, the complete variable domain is KAGVTQTPRYLIKTRGQQVTLSCSPISGHRSVSWYQQTPGQGLQFLFEYFSETQRNKGNFPGRFSGRQFSNSRSEMNVSTLELGDSALYLCASSPDRGRNYGYTFGSGTRLTVV.

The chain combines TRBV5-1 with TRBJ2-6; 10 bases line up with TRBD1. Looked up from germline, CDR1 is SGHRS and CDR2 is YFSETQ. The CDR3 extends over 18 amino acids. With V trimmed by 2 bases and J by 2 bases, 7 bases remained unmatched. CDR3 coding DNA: TGCGCCAGCAGCTTAGACCTAGGACAGGGGGCTGGGGCCAACGTCCTGACTTTC. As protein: CASSLDLGQGAGANVLTF.

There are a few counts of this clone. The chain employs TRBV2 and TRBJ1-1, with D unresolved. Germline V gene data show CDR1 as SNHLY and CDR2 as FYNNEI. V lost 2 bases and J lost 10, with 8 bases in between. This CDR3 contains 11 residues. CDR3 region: CASSESLVAFF. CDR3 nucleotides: TGTGCCAGCAGTGAATCGCTGGTAGCTTTCTTT.

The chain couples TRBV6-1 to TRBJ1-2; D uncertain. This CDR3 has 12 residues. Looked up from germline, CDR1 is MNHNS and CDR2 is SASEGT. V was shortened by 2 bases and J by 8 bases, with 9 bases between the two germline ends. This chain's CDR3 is CASSEPEGGYTF. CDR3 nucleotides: TGTGCCAGCAGTGAACCGGAAGGGGGCTACACCTTC.

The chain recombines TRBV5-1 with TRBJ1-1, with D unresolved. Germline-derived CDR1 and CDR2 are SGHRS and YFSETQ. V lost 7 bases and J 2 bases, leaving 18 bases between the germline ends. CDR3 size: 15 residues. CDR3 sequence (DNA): TGCGCCAGCCGACCTAGAGTAGGTATTAACACTGAAGCTTTCTTT. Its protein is CASRPRVGINTEAFF. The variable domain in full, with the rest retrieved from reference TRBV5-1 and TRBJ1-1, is KAGVTQTPRYLIKTRGQQVTLSCSPISGHRSVSWYQQTPGQGLQFLFEYFSETQRNKGNFPGRFSGRQFSNSRSEMNVSTLELGDSALYLCASRPRVGINTEAFFGQGTRLTVV.

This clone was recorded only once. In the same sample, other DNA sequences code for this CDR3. CDR3 amino acids: CASSNTGELFF. As DNA, the CDR3 is TGTGCCAGCAGTAACACCGGGGAGCTGTTTTTT. This chain connects TRBV6-1 to TRBJ2-2; D unclear. The V end was cut by 5 bases, the J end by 2 bases, with 0 bases between. Germline values: CDR1 MNHNS, CDR2 SASEGT. This CDR3 has 11 residues.

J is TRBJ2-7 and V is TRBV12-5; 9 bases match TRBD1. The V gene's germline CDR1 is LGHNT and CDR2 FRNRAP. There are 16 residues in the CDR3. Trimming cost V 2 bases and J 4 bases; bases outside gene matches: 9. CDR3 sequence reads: CASGLSRTGDRYEQYF. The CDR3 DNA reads TGTGCTAGTGGTTTGAGCCGGACAGGGGACCGATACGAGCAGTACTTC. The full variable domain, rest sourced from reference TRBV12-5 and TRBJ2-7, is DARVTQTPRHKVTEMGQEVTMRCQPILGHNTVFWYRQTMMQGLELLAYFRNRAPLDDSGMPKDRFSAEMPDATLATLKIQPSEPRDSAVYFCASGLSRTGDRYEQYFGPGTRLTVT.

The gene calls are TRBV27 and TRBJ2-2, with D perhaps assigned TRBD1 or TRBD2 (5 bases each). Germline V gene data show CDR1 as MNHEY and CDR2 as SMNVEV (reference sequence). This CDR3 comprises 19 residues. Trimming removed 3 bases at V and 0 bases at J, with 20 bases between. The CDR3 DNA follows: TGTGCCAGCAGTTTTATCGGGGCCGGGCGGATCGCGAACACCGGGGAGCTGTTTTTT. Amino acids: CASSFIGAGRIANTGELFF.

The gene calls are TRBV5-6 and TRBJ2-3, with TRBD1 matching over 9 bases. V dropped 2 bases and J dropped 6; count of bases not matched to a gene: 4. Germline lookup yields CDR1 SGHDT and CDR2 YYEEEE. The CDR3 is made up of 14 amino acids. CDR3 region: CASSLGTGTDTQYF. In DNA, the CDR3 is TGTGCCAGCAGCTTAGGGACAGGGACTGATACGCAGTATTTT.

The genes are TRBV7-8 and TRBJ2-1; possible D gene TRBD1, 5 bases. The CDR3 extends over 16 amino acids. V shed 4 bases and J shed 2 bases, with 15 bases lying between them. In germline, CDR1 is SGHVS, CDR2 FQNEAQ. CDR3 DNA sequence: TGTGCCAGCAGCTCCGAACGTTGGGGCCCCTACAATGAGCAGTTCTTC. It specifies CASSSERWGPYNEQFF.

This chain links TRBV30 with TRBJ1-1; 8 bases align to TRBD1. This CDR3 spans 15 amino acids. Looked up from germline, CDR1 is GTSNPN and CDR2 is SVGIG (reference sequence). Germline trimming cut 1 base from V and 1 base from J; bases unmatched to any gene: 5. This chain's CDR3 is CAWSAAGTGNTEAFF. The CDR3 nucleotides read TGTGCCTGGAGTGCAGCCGGGACAGGGAACACTGAAGCTTTCTTT.

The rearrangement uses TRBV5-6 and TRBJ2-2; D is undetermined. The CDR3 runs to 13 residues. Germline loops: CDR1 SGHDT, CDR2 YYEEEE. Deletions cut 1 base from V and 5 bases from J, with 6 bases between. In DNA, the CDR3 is TGTGCCAGCAGCTTGTCTCTGACCGGGGAGCTGTTTTTT. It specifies CASSLSLTGELFF.

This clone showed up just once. CDR3 sequence (DNA): TGTGCCAGCAGCTCAGTACCGGGACAGCAAGAGACCCAGTACTTC. Translating it yields CASSSVPGQQETQYF. The chain carries TRBV5-4 and TRBJ2-5, with 7 bases that match TRBD1. Trimming at V came to 3 bases and at J to 2 bases, leaving 7 bases not matched to a gene. The length of the CDR3 is 15 residues. From germline, CDR1 is SGHNT and CDR2 YYREEE (reference sequence).

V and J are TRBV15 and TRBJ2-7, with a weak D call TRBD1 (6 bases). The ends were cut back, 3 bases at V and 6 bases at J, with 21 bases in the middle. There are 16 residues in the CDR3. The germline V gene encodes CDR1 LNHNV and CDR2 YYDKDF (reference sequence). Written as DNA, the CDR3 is TGTGCCACCAGCAGTGACCGGGACATTAAAGAAACCGAGCAGTACTTC. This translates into CATSSDRDIKETEQYF.

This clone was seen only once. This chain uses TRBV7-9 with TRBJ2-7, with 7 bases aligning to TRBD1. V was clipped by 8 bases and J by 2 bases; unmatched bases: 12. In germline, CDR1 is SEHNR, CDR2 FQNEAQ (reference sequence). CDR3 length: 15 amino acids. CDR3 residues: CASFSPGQLTYEQYF. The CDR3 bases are TGTGCCAGCTTTTCCCCGGGACAGCTAACCTACGAGCAGTACTTC. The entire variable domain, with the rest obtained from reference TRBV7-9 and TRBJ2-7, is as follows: DTGVSQNPRHKITKRGQNVTFRCDPISEHNRLYWYRQTLGQGPEFLTYFQNEAQLEKSRLLSDRFSAERPKGSFSTLEIQRTEQGDSAMYLCASFSPGQLTYEQYFGPGTRLTVT.

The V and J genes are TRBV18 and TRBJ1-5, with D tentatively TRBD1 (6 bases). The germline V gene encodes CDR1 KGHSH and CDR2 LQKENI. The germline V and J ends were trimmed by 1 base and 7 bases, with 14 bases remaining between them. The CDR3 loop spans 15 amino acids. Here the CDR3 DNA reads TGTGCCAGCTCACCACAAGAGGGGGGCTTCCAGCCCCAGCATTTT. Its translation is CASSPQEGGFQPQHF. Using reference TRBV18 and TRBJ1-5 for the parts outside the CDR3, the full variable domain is NAGVMQNPRHLVRRRGQEARLRCSPMKGHSHVYWYRQLPEEGLKFMVYLQKENIIDESGMPKERFSAEFPKEGPSILRIQQVVRGDSAAYFCASSPQEGGFQPQHFGDGTRLSIL.

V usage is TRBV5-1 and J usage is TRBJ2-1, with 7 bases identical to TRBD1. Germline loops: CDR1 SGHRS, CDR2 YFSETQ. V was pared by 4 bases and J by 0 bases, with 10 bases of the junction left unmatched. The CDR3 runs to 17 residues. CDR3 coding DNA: TGCGCCAGCAGCCGAGGACAGGTACTGAGCTCCTACAATGAGCAGTTCTTC. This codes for CASSRGQVLSSYNEQFF.

The CDR3 DNA reads TGTGCCAGCAGCCGACCCGGGACAGGGGGCCATGGCTACACCTTC. Protein product: CASSRPGTGGHGYTF. This chain connects TRBV7-9 to TRBJ1-2; 12 bases are shared with TRBD1. V lost 5 bases and J lost 6; bases outside the gene matches: 7. In germline, CDR1 is SEHNR, CDR2 FQNEAQ (reference sequence). This CDR3 contains 15 residues.

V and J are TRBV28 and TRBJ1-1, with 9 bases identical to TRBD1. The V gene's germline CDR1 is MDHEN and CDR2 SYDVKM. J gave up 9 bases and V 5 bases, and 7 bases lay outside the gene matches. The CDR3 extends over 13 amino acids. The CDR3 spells CASSPGTGTKAFF. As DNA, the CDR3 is TGTGCCAGCAGTCCCGGGACAGGGACTAAAGCTTTCTTT. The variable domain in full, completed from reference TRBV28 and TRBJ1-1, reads DVKVTQSSRYLVKRTGEKVFLECVQDMDHENMFWYRQDPGLGLRLIYFSYDVKMKEKGDIPEGYSVSREKKERFSLILESASTNQTSMYLCASSPGTGTKAFFGQGTRLTVV.